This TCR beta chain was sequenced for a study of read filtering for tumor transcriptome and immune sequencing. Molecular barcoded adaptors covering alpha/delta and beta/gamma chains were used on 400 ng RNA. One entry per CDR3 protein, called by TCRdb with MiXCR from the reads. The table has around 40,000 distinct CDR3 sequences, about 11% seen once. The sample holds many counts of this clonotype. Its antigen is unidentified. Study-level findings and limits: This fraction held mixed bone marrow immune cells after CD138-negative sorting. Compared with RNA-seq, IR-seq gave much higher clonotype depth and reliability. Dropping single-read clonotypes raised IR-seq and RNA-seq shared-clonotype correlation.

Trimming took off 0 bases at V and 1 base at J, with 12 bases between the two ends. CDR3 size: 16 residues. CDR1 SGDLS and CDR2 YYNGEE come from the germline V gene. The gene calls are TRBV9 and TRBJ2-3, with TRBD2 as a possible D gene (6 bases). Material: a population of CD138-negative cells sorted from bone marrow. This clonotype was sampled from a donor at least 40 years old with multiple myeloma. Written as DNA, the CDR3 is TGTGCCAGCAGCGTAGACGTCAGGAGGGGCACAGATACGCAGTATTTT. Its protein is CASSVDVRRGTDTQYF.